This is a list of T cell receptor beta chains from one sample in a study of blood T cell repertoires in COVID-19. The data were produced by immunoSEQ multiplex PCR, yet TCRdb's version contains in-frame clones alone and is incomplete. In the table there are approximately 100,000 clones, roughly nine tenths of which are singletons. What was sequenced was peripheral blood. These receptor sequences come from a woman over 75 in a cohort sampled during active COVID-19. Each CDR3 is given with its conserved first and last residue. D genes are given only for firm matches. The size entry is marked missing in some rows and otherwise reads once, few, many or a size class.

CDR3nt: TGTGCCAGCAGTGAATTTAGGAACACTGAAGCTTTCTTT
CDR3aa: CASSEFRNTEAFF
abundance: -
d_gene: -
j_gene: TRBJ1-1
v_gene: TRBV25-1

CDR3nt: TGTGCCAGCAGCGCCGGGACAGGGGGCGCCTACGAGCAGTACTTC
CDR3aa: CASSAGTGGAYEQYF
abundance: -
d_gene: TRBD1
j_gene: TRBJ2-7
v_gene: TRBV7-2

CDR3nt: TGCAGCGTTCCGTCCGGGACAGGGTTCTACGAGCAGTACTTC
CDR3aa: CSVPSGTGFYEQYF
abundance: -
d_gene: TRBD1
j_gene: TRBJ2-7
v_gene: TRBV29-1

CDR3nt: TGTGCCAGCAGTTTAACCGGGTCGCTCTACGAGCAGTACTTC
CDR3aa: CASSLTGSLYEQYF
abundance: -
d_gene: -
j_gene: TRBJ2-7
v_gene: TRBV27

CDR3nt: TGCGCCAGCAGCTTGTGGGGGCCTACCTCCTACAATGAGCAGTTCTTC
CDR3aa: CASSLWGPTSYNEQFF
abundance: -
d_gene: -
j_gene: TRBJ2-1
v_gene: TRBV5-1

CDR3nt: TGCGCCAGCAGCCCAGGGGACAGGCCAACCTACGAGCAGTACTTC
CDR3aa: CASSPGDRPTYEQYF
abundance: -
d_gene: TRBD1
j_gene: TRBJ2-7
v_gene: TRBV5-1

CDR3nt: TGTGCCAGTAGTATGGCCCCCGGACTATCTAGCGGAGATACGCAGTATTTT
CDR3aa: CASSMAPGLSSGDTQYF
abundance: -
d_gene: TRBD2
j_gene: TRBJ2-3
v_gene: TRBV19

CDR3nt: TGCGCCAGCAGAGGGACATCCTACGAGCAGTACTTC
CDR3aa: CASRGTSYEQYF
abundance: once
d_gene: -
j_gene: TRBJ2-7
v_gene: TRBV5-1

CDR3nt: TGTGCCAGATGGGAGAGCGGGAGGGGGACCGGGGAGCTGTTTTTT
CDR3aa: CARWESGRGTGELFF
abundance: -
d_gene: TRBD2
j_gene: TRBJ2-2
v_gene: TRBV10-3

CDR3nt: TGTGCCAGCAGCCAGGCGGGACTACAAAACTATGGCTACACCTTC
CDR3aa: CASSQAGLQNYGYTF
abundance: -
d_gene: -
j_gene: TRBJ1-2
v_gene: TRBV14

CDR3nt: TGTGCCAGCAGCTTAGCGGGGGCGGGAGGGTTCTACGAGCAGTACTTC
CDR3aa: CASSLAGAGGFYEQYF
abundance: -
d_gene: TRBD2
j_gene: TRBJ2-7
v_gene: TRBV7-2

CDR3nt: TGTGCCAGCAGCCTACAGGGTAGGGGGGCTTTCTTT
CDR3aa: CASSLQGRGAFF
abundance: -
d_gene: -
j_gene: TRBJ1-1
v_gene: TRBV28

CDR3nt: TGTGCCAGCAGCTTAGTTGCGCGCGAGCAGTACTTC
CDR3aa: CASSLVAREQYF
abundance: -
d_gene: -
j_gene: TRBJ2-7
v_gene: TRBV11-2

CDR3nt: TGTGCCAGCAGTGAAGTGGGAAGGGGTCGTGTCGGGGAGCTGTTTTTT
CDR3aa: CASSEVGRGRVGELFF
abundance: -
d_gene: -
j_gene: TRBJ2-2
v_gene: TRBV2

CDR3nt: TGTGCCACCAGTGATCAGGATACGCAGTATTTT
CDR3aa: CATSDQDTQYF
abundance: -
d_gene: -
j_gene: TRBJ2-3
v_gene: TRBV24-1

CDR3nt: TGTGCCAGCAGTGATCCAAGGGGGGGAGAAAAACTGTTTTTT
CDR3aa: CASSDPRGGEKLFF
abundance: -
d_gene: -
j_gene: TRBJ1-4
v_gene: TRBV6-1

CDR3nt: TGTGCCAGTAGTACAGGGGGACTTGAAGATACGCAGTATTTT
CDR3aa: CASSTGGLEDTQYF
abundance: -
d_gene: -
j_gene: TRBJ2-3
v_gene: TRBV19

CDR3nt: TGTGCCAGCAGCGCGGGGGGCCGGGGTGAAAAACTGTTTTTT
CDR3aa: CASSAGGRGEKLFF
abundance: -
d_gene: -
j_gene: TRBJ1-4
v_gene: TRBV6-6

CDR3nt: TGTGCCAGTACCGGACTAGGGGTCAGCACCGGGGAGCTGTTTTTT
CDR3aa: CASTGLGVSTGELFF
abundance: -
d_gene: TRBD2
j_gene: TRBJ2-2
v_gene: TRBV19

CDR3nt: TGTGCCAGCAGCTTAATGCAGGGGGAAAAACTGTTTTTT
CDR3aa: CASSLMQGEKLFF
abundance: -
d_gene: -
j_gene: TRBJ1-4
v_gene: TRBV7-3

CDR3nt: TGCGCCAGCAGCTTCATGACAGGTGGGAGCACAGATACGCAGTATTTT
CDR3aa: CASSFMTGGSTDTQYF
abundance: once
d_gene: -
j_gene: TRBJ2-3
v_gene: TRBV5-1

CDR3nt: TGTGCCAGCAGCTTAGTTCGGAGAGATGAAAAACTGTTTTTT
CDR3aa: CASSLVRRDEKLFF
abundance: once
d_gene: -
j_gene: TRBJ1-4
v_gene: TRBV7-9

CDR3nt: TGCGCCAGCAGCTTGATCGACAGGGGGGCATCCTACGAGCAGTACTTC
CDR3aa: CASSLIDRGASYEQYF
abundance: many
d_gene: TRBD1
j_gene: TRBJ2-7
v_gene: TRBV5-1

CDR3nt: TGCGCCAGCAGCCAAGATGTAACGGGGGGGCAAGAGACCCAGTACTTC
CDR3aa: CASSQDVTGGQETQYF
abundance: -
d_gene: TRBD2
j_gene: TRBJ2-5
v_gene: TRBV4-1

CDR3nt: TGTGCCAGTAGTACGGCGGCGGGTCAAGAGACCCAGTACTTC
CDR3aa: CASSTAAGQETQYF
abundance: -
d_gene: -
j_gene: TRBJ2-5
v_gene: TRBV19

CDR3nt: TGTGCCAGCAGTTTATCAGGACAGGGTAACAATGAGCAGTTCTTC
CDR3aa: CASSLSGQGNNEQFF
abundance: once
d_gene: TRBD1
j_gene: TRBJ2-1
v_gene: TRBV28

CDR3nt: TGTGCCAGCAGCCGAGTGGACAGGGGAAGGGGGGAGCAGTACTTC
CDR3aa: CASSRVDRGRGEQYF
abundance: -
d_gene: TRBD1
j_gene: TRBJ2-7
v_gene: TRBV3-1/TRBV3-2

CDR3nt: TGTGCCAGCAGTACGACCGGGACAGGGGGTTCACCCCTCCACTTT
CDR3aa: CASSTTGTGGSPLHF
abundance: -
d_gene: TRBD1
j_gene: TRBJ1-6
v_gene: TRBV2

CDR3nt: TGTGCCATCAGTGACCCCGAGTCCCTTACTAGCACAGATACGCAGTATTTT
CDR3aa: CAISDPESLTSTDTQYF
abundance: -
d_gene: -
j_gene: TRBJ2-3
v_gene: TRBV10-3

CDR3nt: TGTGCCAGCAGCACCCCCGGGACAGGGGGCTCCAACGGGGAGCTGTTTTTT
CDR3aa: CASSTPGTGGSNGELFF
abundance: -
d_gene: -
j_gene: TRBJ2-2
v_gene: TRBV21-1

CDR3nt: TGTGCCATCAGCGGAGAGGGGGCGAATGAGCAGTTCTTC
CDR3aa: CAISGEGANEQFF
abundance: -
d_gene: TRBD1
j_gene: TRBJ2-1
v_gene: TRBV10-3

CDR3nt: TGTGCCAGCATCGGGAACACTGAAGCTTTCTTT
CDR3aa: CASIGNTEAFF
abundance: few
d_gene: -
j_gene: TRBJ1-1
v_gene: TRBV5-6

CDR3nt: TGTGCCAGCAGTGAAGCTAGTCTAGCGGGAGTGATTGGCTCCATTCAGTACTTC
CDR3aa: CASSEASLAGVIGSIQYF
abundance: -
d_gene: TRBD2
j_gene: TRBJ2-4
v_gene: TRBV6-1

CDR3nt: TGCGCCAGCAGAGGTACTGGGACAGGGGGCGAAGGGGCCAACGTCCTGACTTTC
CDR3aa: CASRGTGTGGEGANVLTF
abundance: once
d_gene: TRBD1
j_gene: TRBJ2-6
v_gene: TRBV5-1

CDR3nt: TGTGCCAGCAGCTTGGATCCAGGAGGGAGTGAAGCTTTCTTT
CDR3aa: CASSLDPGGSEAFF
abundance: -
d_gene: -
j_gene: TRBJ1-1
v_gene: TRBV5-6

CDR3nt: TGTGCCAGCAGCTTATCAGGGGCAGGGAATGAGCAGTTCTTC
CDR3aa: CASSLSGAGNEQFF
abundance: once
d_gene: -
j_gene: TRBJ2-1
v_gene: TRBV7-3

CDR3nt: TGTGCCGGAAAAATTAGCGCTGAAGCTTTCTTT
CDR3aa: CAGKISAEAFF
abundance: -
d_gene: -
j_gene: TRBJ1-1
v_gene: TRBV2

CDR3nt: TGTGCCAGCAGTGAAGCGCAGGGCGGGGGCCGACAACGCCCCCTCTCTCTTCGAGATACGCAGTATTTT
CDR3aa: CASSEAQGGGRQRPLSLRDTQYF
abundance: -
d_gene: -
j_gene: TRBJ2-3
v_gene: TRBV6-1

CDR3nt: TGTGCCAGCAGCTTCTCCGGGAGCGAGGCACCTGAGCAGTTCTTC
CDR3aa: CASSFSGSEAPEQFF
abundance: -
d_gene: -
j_gene: TRBJ2-1
v_gene: TRBV7-3

CDR3nt: TGTGCCAGCAGTCCTGGACAGACTATAGTCCTTAGCAATCAGCCCCAGCATTTT
CDR3aa: CASSPGQTIVLSNQPQHF
abundance: -
d_gene: -
j_gene: TRBJ1-5
v_gene: TRBV6-6

CDR3nt: TGTGCCAGCAGCTTACGGGCGTGGGACAGGGCTAAGGAGTTGTCCGGGGCCAACGTCCTGACTTTC
CDR3aa: CASSLRAWDRAKELSGANVLTF
abundance: -
d_gene: TRBD1
j_gene: TRBJ2-6
v_gene: TRBV13

CDR3nt: TGTGCCAGCAGTCCTACCCTGGAGACCCAGTACTTC
CDR3aa: CASSPTLETQYF
abundance: -
d_gene: -
j_gene: TRBJ2-5
v_gene: TRBV28